This T cell receptor beta chain was sequenced during a study of OX40 agonist ivuxolimab in advanced cancers. Sequenced by immunoSEQ multiplex PCR; TCRdb stores in-frame clones only, minus some. The sample shows roughly 80,000 clones, about 92% of them seen only once. CDR1 SGHVS and CDR2 FNYEAQ come from the germline V gene. V dropped 4 bases and J dropped 1 base, with 10 bases sitting between them. The CDR3 runs to 15 residues. The chain has TRBV7-6 and TRBJ2-2; D is unclear. The origin of this receptor is an adult with an advanced solid tumor such as melanoma, head and neck, liver or kidney cancer. The sequencing used CD4+ or CD8+ T cells sorted from blood, collected in a trial of the OX40 agonist ivuxolimab. This CDR3 is CASSSTLGNTGELFF. Here the CDR3 DNA reads TGTGCCAGCAGCTCAACCCTGGGGAACACCGGGGAGCTGTTTTTT.